This T cell receptor beta chain was sequenced during a study of lymphopenia after photon versus proton radiotherapy. Study results and caveats: Authors raise, but do not show, better survival with proton therapy. Under photons, naive T cells and diversity fell while effector/memory populations rose.

This clone was detected only once. Its antigen is as yet unknown. Germline is not matched at one junction end, which may reflect a read error. Assay used: immunoSEQ multiplex PCR; TCRdb lists only in-frame clones, some missing. The sample gives approximately 150,000 clones, about 88% of which show up once; roughly 4.7% is in the top ten. CDR3 size: 11 residues. Germline V gene sequence: CDR1 MNHNY, CDR2 SVGAGI (reference sequence). The sequences come from peripheral blood, collected from a patient treated with photon-based radiotherapy. This clonotype was sampled from a man over 45 with gastric cancer. The rearrangement links TRBV6-6 to TRBJ2-1; D unresolved. The CDR3 region is CASSPYDEQFF. CDR3 nucleotide sequence: TGTGCCAGCAGCCCCTACGATGAGCAGTTCTTC.